This T cell receptor (beta chain) was retrieved from a study of OX40 agonist ivuxolimab in advanced cancers. With respect to the entire study: Ivuxolimab was an agonistic, fully human IgG2 monoclonal antibody directed against OX40 (CD134), a costimulatory receptor. In the dose-escalation cohort, more than 80% of patients were male, and the mean age was 60 years with a range of about 23 to 79. The monotherapy dose-escalation portion (N ≈ 50 patients) of the phase I ivuxolimab trial is reported in the paper. Peripheral TCRbeta sequencing aimed to test whether ivuxolimab altered TCR sequence diversity and caused clonal T-cell expansion. Intravenous ivuxolimab was administered to patients every 2 weeks at six dose levels: 0.01, 0.1, 0.3, 1.5, 3 and 10 mg/kg. Prior anti-PD-1, anti-PD-L1 or anti-CTLA-4 therapy was permitted, and about 40% of dose-escalation patients had received checkpoint inhibitors. Of the roughly 50 dose-escalation patients, hepatocellular carcinoma was present in around 19, melanoma in roughly 15, renal cell carcinoma in 9 and head and neck cancer in 9. Partial responses occurred in three dose-escalation patients: two with cutaneous melanoma and one with hepatocellular carcinoma. What the authors observed across the whole study: The antigen specificity of the peripheral T cells that underwent clonal expansion was not determined. After ivuxolimab, CD8+ T cells had more expanded clones than CD4+ T cells on average. In the 0.1-3.0 mg/kg groups, partial responders had among the lowest normalized peripheral clonal expansion, particularly in CD8+ T cells. At doses of 0.1 to 3.0 mg/kg, clonal expansion of both CD4+ and CD8+ T cells in blood was seen between baseline and week 6. Low levels of normalized T-cell clonal expansion were also shown by some nonresponding patients.

The trial excluded patients who had a history of autoimmune disease or were on systemic immunosuppression. In every dose cohort, peripheral blood was drawn for TCR sequencing at baseline, cycle 4 day 1, and cycle 7 day 1. The samples were drawn from a first-in-human, open-label, multicenter phase I dose-escalation trial of ivuxolimab. Adults with locally advanced or metastatic head and neck squamous cell, hepatocellular, melanoma or renal cell carcinoma were enrolled in the trial. Before TCR sequencing, CD4+ and CD8+ T cells were separately sorted from peripheral blood. Turning to this clone: This clone's antigen is unknown. One base away there is no much larger clone; base qualities are not given.

The germline V gene specifies MNHEY as CDR1 and SVGAGI as CDR2. V loses 4 bases, J loses 6 bases, and the germline ends lie 5 bases apart. The CDR3, from cysteine to phenylalanine, totals 11 residues. Just CDR3 DNA is preserved here, 33 bases in frame from base 1. For sequencing of the TCRbeta CDR3 region, genomic DNA was extracted from the sorted cells. The immunoSEQ Assay was used to sequence the TCRbeta CDR3 regions. Entries here come from immuneACCESS through TCRdb and include only in-frame sequences with V and J called. Some clones fail to appear in such tables; in the studies checked, an unresolved V gene covers under half of the shortfall, and the cause of the remainder is unknown. In this sample the table shows approximately 60,000 clones, roughly 80% of which occur a single time. The top ten constitute 5% of the sample.

The starting material was CD4+ or CD8+ T cells sorted from blood, obtained in a trial of the OX40 agonist ivuxolimab. This clonotype was obtained from an adult with an advanced solid tumor such as melanoma, head and neck, liver or kidney cancer. The chain is made from TRBV6-5 and TRBJ2-3; no D gene call is confident. The nucleotide sequence reads TGTGCCAGCAGTTCTGGGGATACGCAGTATTTT. This translates into CASSSGDTQYF.